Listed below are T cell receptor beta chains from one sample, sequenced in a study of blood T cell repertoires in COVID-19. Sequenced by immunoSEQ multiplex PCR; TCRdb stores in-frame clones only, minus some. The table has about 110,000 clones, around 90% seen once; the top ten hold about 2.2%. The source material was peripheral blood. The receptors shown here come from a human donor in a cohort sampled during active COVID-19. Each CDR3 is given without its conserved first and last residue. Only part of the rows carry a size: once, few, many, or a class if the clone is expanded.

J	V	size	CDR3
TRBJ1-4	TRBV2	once	ASGYRGLREKLF
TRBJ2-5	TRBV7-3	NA	ASSPGGLAGKETQY
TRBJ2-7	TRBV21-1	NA	ASSFPGTGAYEQY
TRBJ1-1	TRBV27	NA	ASSFRGGTEAF
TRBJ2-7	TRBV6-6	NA	ASSQTGVGGEQY
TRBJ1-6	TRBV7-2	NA	ASSPGRGQGSPLH
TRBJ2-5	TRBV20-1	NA	SATRNY
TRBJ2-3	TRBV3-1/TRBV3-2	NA	ASTQGPSGGDTQY
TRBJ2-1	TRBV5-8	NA	ASREFRGQSSYNEQF
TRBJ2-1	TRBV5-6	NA	ASSRQGNEQF
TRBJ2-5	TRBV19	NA	ASSTGLAGVATQY
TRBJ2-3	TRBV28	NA	ASRNRGRSTDTQY
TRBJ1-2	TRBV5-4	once	ASSFGGTTNYGYT
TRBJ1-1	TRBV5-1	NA	ASSLDPTGVNTEAF
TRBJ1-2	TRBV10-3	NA	AISEDRGYGYT
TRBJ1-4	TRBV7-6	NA	ASSLGARVGNEKLF